The present T cell receptor beta chain was sequenced within a study of blood T cell repertoires in COVID-19. Germline V gene data show CDR1 as GTSNPN and CDR2 as SVGIG (reference sequence). The V and J ends lost 2 bases and 6 bases respectively, with 13 bases between them. The CDR3 is made up of 14 amino acids. Profiling relied on immunoSEQ multiplex PCR, and the TCRdb table lists in-frame clones only, not all of them. The table includes roughly 200,000 clones, approximately 80% detected once. Sequencing was carried out using PBMCs or T cells enriched from blood (not recorded which). The chain is built from TRBV30 and TRBJ2-2, with D perhaps matching TRBD1 (6 bases). The clonotype was recovered from a man aged 40-49 years who had recovered from COVID-19. CDR3 nucleotide sequence: TGTGCCTGGAGTTATGAGGGGGTTTCCGGGGAGCTGTTTTTT. It specifies CAWSYEGVSGELFF.